This entry concerns a single TCR beta chain. Its cognate antigen has yet to be identified. Within one base of it there is no much larger clone, and no base qualities were kept. The CDR3 runs 13 amino acids, cysteine and phenylalanine included. Only CDR3 DNA is held: 39 bases, read in frame from base 1. V loses 6 bases, J loses 4 bases, and the germline ends lie 9 bases apart. The germline V gene encodes CDR1 SGHTA and CDR2 FQGNSA. Patients with a history of autoimmune disease or receiving systemic immunosuppression were excluded from the trial. Peripheral blood for TCR sequencing was drawn from every dose cohort at baseline, at cycle 4 day 1 and at cycle 7 day 1. Samples came from an open-label, multicenter, first-in-human phase I dose-escalation trial of ivuxolimab. The trial enrolled adults with locally advanced or metastatic head and neck squamous cell, hepatocellular, melanoma or renal cell carcinoma. Before TCR sequencing, CD4+ and CD8+ T cells were separately sorted from peripheral blood.

To sequence the TCRbeta CDR3 region, genomic DNA was isolated from the sorted cells. The immunoSEQ Assay was used for sequencing of TCRbeta CDR3 regions. This is the immuneACCESS table as TCRdb keeps it, with only in-frame sequences that have V and J called. A part of the clones is gone; compared with another copy, unresolved V genes explain less than half, and the rest is unexplained. The sample data list about 54,000 clones, and 80% of these were observed just once. 4.4% of the sample belongs to the ten largest clones. The record originates from a study of OX40 agonist ivuxolimab in advanced cancers. Study-level background: Ivuxolimab was a fully human IgG2 agonistic monoclonal antibody targeting the costimulatory receptor OX40 (CD134). Intravenous ivuxolimab was administered to patients every 2 weeks at six dose levels: 0.01, 0.1, 0.3, 1.5, 3 and 10 mg/kg. Of the roughly 50 dose-escalation patients, hepatocellular carcinoma was present in about 20, melanoma in approximately 15, renal cell carcinoma in 9 and head and neck cancer in 9. In the dose-escalation cohort, around four fifths of patients were male, and the mean age was about 55 years, with a range of roughly 20 to 85. Patients were allowed to have had prior anti-PD-1, anti-PD-L1 or anti-CTLA-4 therapy, and 30% to 40% of the dose-escalation patients had been treated with checkpoint inhibitors. Partial responses occurred in three dose-escalation patients: two with cutaneous melanoma and one with hepatocellular carcinoma. Peripheral TCRbeta sequencing was intended to test whether TCR sequence diversity was altered and clonal T-cell expansion was caused by ivuxolimab. The paper reports the monotherapy dose-escalation portion (N = 52 patients) of the phase I ivuxolimab trial.

What the authors observed across the whole study: The antigen specificity of the peripheral T cells that underwent clonal expansion was not determined. Low levels of normalized T-cell clonal expansion were also seen in some patients who did not respond. Clonal expansion of both CD4+ and CD8+ blood T cells was observed from baseline to week 6 at doses 0.1 to 3.0 mg/kg. Partial responders in the 0.1-3.0 mg/kg groups had among the lowest normalized peripheral clonal expansion, especially among CD8+ T cells. After ivuxolimab, more expanded clones were found on average in CD8+ T cells than in CD4+ T cells.

The TCR sequence derives from an adult with an advanced solid tumor such as melanoma, head and neck, liver or kidney cancer. Material: CD4+ or CD8+ T cells sorted from blood, obtained in a trial of the OX40 agonist ivuxolimab. The chain is made from TRBV7-2 and TRBJ2-2; the D call is possibly TRBD1 or TRBD2, each sharing 5 bases. The nucleotide sequence is given as TGTGCCAGCAGATGGGGGTTCACCGGGGAGCTGTTTTTT. Its protein product is CASRWGFTGELFF.